The rows below give T cell receptor beta chains drawn from one sample of a study of blood T cell repertoires in COVID-19. Clones were sequenced by immunoSEQ multiplex PCR, and TCRdb holds only the in-frame ones, with some missing. The repertoire has 100,000 or so clones, around 90% of them found once; the top ten carry around 4%. The source material was peripheral blood. These receptor sequences come from a man younger than 35 with acute or convalescent COVID-19. CDR3s include the opening cysteine and the closing phenylalanine or tryptophan. Each record gives: clone size, V gene, J gene, D gene, CDR3 DNA, CDR3 protein. A D gene is named only where the DNA matches it firmly. Some rows have no size entry. The others give once, few or many, or a class for an expanded clone.

abundance: -; v_gene: TRBV9; j_gene: TRBJ1-2; d_gene: -; CDR3nt: TGTGCCAGCAGCGTAGTAGTGGGGACACTTCACTATGGCTACACCTTC; CDR3aa: CASSVVVGTLHYGYTF
abundance: -; v_gene: TRBV5-5; j_gene: TRBJ1-5; d_gene: TRBD1; CDR3nt: TGTGCCAGCAGCGTTGGACAGGATCAGCCCCAGCATTTT; CDR3aa: CASSVGQDQPQHF
abundance: -; v_gene: TRBV12-5; j_gene: TRBJ2-2; d_gene: TRBD1; CDR3nt: TGTGCTAGTGGTGGGACAGGCGGGCGGACCGGGGAGCTGTTTTTT; CDR3aa: CASGGTGGRTGELFF
abundance: -; v_gene: TRBV4-2; j_gene: TRBJ2-7; d_gene: TRBD1; CDR3nt: TGTGCCAGCAGCCTGGGACAGCAAACAACCTACGAGCAGTACTTC; CDR3aa: CASSLGQQTTYEQYF
abundance: few; v_gene: TRBV19; j_gene: TRBJ1-5; d_gene: -; CDR3nt: TGTGCCAGTTCCCTGTCCAGGGCCGGTAGCAATCAGCCCCAGCATTTT; CDR3aa: CASSLSRAGSNQPQHF
abundance: -; v_gene: TRBV11-2; j_gene: TRBJ1-1; d_gene: TRBD1; CDR3nt: TGTGCCACCCTAAGGGACAGGGGCACTGAAGCTTTCTTT; CDR3aa: CATLRDRGTEAFF
abundance: -; v_gene: TRBV27; j_gene: TRBJ1-2; d_gene: -; CDR3nt: TGTGCCAGCAGCTTTACAAGTGGCTATGGCTACACCTTC; CDR3aa: CASSFTSGYGYTF
abundance: -; v_gene: TRBV30; j_gene: TRBJ1-1; d_gene: TRBD1; CDR3nt: TGTGCCTGGAGTTTGCATCCAGGGGGCGCGAACACTGAAGCTTTCTTT; CDR3aa: CAWSLHPGGANTEAFF
abundance: once; v_gene: TRBV6-5; j_gene: TRBJ2-1; d_gene: TRBD1; CDR3nt: TGTGCCAGCAGTAGTAGACAGGGGTGGGTCAGTGAGCAGTTCTTC; CDR3aa: CASSSRQGWVSEQFF
abundance: -; v_gene: TRBV19; j_gene: TRBJ1-2; d_gene: TRBD1; CDR3nt: TGTGCCAGTAGTATTGGGACAGGGATCCTACCTGAAGGCTACACCTTC; CDR3aa: CASSIGTGILPEGYTF
abundance: -; v_gene: TRBV5-6; j_gene: TRBJ2-7; d_gene: -; CDR3nt: TGTGCCAGCAGCTTGGAGGGGCGCGAGCAGTACTTC; CDR3aa: CASSLEGREQYF
abundance: -; v_gene: TRBV30; j_gene: TRBJ2-2; d_gene: -; CDR3nt: TGTGCCCTTTCGGAGGGGATTGGCACCGGGGAGCTGTTTTTT; CDR3aa: CALSEGIGTGELFF
abundance: -; v_gene: TRBV10-2; j_gene: TRBJ1-2; d_gene: -; CDR3nt: TGCGCCAGCAGTGCAGGGCCAAGTGGGTTCCTGAACTATGGCTACACCTTC; CDR3aa: CASSAGPSGFLNYGYTF
abundance: once; v_gene: TRBV11-3; j_gene: TRBJ2-3; d_gene: TRBD2; CDR3nt: TGTGCCAGCAGCTCCGGGACTAGCGCCACAGATACGCAGTATTTT; CDR3aa: CASSSGTSATDTQYF
abundance: -; v_gene: TRBV12-3/TRBV12-4; j_gene: TRBJ2-7; d_gene: -; CDR3nt: TGTGCCAGCAGTTTATCAGCGACCTACGAGCAGTACTTC; CDR3aa: CASSLSATYEQYF
abundance: -; v_gene: TRBV11-2; j_gene: TRBJ2-1; d_gene: TRBD1; CDR3nt: TGTGCCAGCAGCATTATCCCGGGACAGGGTGAGCAGTTCTTC; CDR3aa: CASSIIPGQGEQFF
abundance: -; v_gene: TRBV18; j_gene: TRBJ1-2; d_gene: -; CDR3nt: TGTGCCAGCTCACCAATGGAGAACTATGGCTACACCTTC; CDR3aa: CASSPMENYGYTF
abundance: -; v_gene: TRBV2; j_gene: TRBJ2-5; d_gene: TRBD1; CDR3nt: TGTGCCAGCAGGGACAGGCAGGAGACCCAGTACTTC; CDR3aa: CASRDRQETQYF
abundance: -; v_gene: TRBV4-1; j_gene: TRBJ1-6; d_gene: -; CDR3nt: TGCGCCAGCAGCCAGGGTATAGCAGGGGCGAGGAATTCACCCCTCCACTTT; CDR3aa: CASSQGIAGARNSPLHF
abundance: -; v_gene: TRBV24-1; j_gene: TRBJ2-5; d_gene: TRBD2; CDR3nt: TGTGCCACCAGTGATTCCGGGACTAGACAAGAGACCCAGTACTTC; CDR3aa: CATSDSGTRQETQYF
abundance: -; v_gene: TRBV6-6; j_gene: TRBJ1-4; d_gene: -; CDR3nt: TGTGCCAGCAGTTACTTGGGAGGTAATGAAAAACTGTTTTTT; CDR3aa: CASSYLGGNEKLFF
abundance: once; v_gene: TRBV18; j_gene: TRBJ2-3; d_gene: TRBD1; CDR3nt: TGTGCCAGCTCACCAGGGCAGGGGGCCTTTCTGGATACGCAGTATTTT; CDR3aa: CASSPGQGAFLDTQYF
abundance: -; v_gene: TRBV6-5; j_gene: TRBJ1-2; d_gene: -; CDR3nt: TGTGCCAGCAGCTCAGGGTTGGGCGGCTACACCTTC; CDR3aa: CASSSGLGGYTF
abundance: -; v_gene: TRBV11-2; j_gene: TRBJ1-1; d_gene: -; CDR3nt: TGTGCCAGCAGCTCATTTGCCGTCGTCGACAGGAACACTGAAGCTTTCTTT; CDR3aa: CASSSFAVVDRNTEAFF
abundance: -; v_gene: TRBV6-5; j_gene: TRBJ2-5; d_gene: -; CDR3nt: TGTGCCAGCAGTTCCTACAGGTCAAGAGAGACCCAGTACTTC; CDR3aa: CASSSYRSRETQYF
abundance: -; v_gene: TRBV19; j_gene: TRBJ2-3; d_gene: TRBD2; CDR3nt: TGTGCCAGTAGTCTCCGACTAGCGGGAGGCACAGATACGCAGTATTTT; CDR3aa: CASSLRLAGGTDTQYF
abundance: -; v_gene: TRBV27; j_gene: TRBJ2-1; d_gene: TRBD2; CDR3nt: TGTGCCAGCAGTTTACTAGCGGGAGGGCATAATGAGCAGTTCTTC; CDR3aa: CASSLLAGGHNEQFF
abundance: -; v_gene: TRBV6-1; j_gene: TRBJ1-2; d_gene: -; CDR3nt: TGTGCCAGCAGTGAAGGGGAGGGTAGATATGGCTACACCTTC; CDR3aa: CASSEGEGRYGYTF
abundance: -; v_gene: TRBV5-1; j_gene: TRBJ1-1; d_gene: TRBD1; CDR3nt: TGCGCCAGCAGCTGGACAGGGGGGAATCCTGAAGCTTTCTTT; CDR3aa: CASSWTGGNPEAFF
abundance: -; v_gene: TRBV27; j_gene: TRBJ2-5; d_gene: -; CDR3nt: TGTGCCAGCAGTTTAACTTTCGAGATGGAGACCCAGTACTTC; CDR3aa: CASSLTFEMETQYF
abundance: -; v_gene: TRBV6-5; j_gene: TRBJ2-3; d_gene: -; CDR3nt: TGTGCCAGCATCACCCCGAGGGGCACAGATACGCAGTATTTT; CDR3aa: CASITPRGTDTQYF
abundance: once; v_gene: TRBV5-1; j_gene: TRBJ2-1; d_gene: TRBD2; CDR3nt: TGCGCCAGCAGCTTGGGGGTAGCGGGAGTTCAGAATGAGCAGTTCTTC; CDR3aa: CASSLGVAGVQNEQFF
abundance: -; v_gene: TRBV10-3; j_gene: TRBJ1-1; d_gene: -; CDR3nt: TGTGCCATCAGTGAGTCATTGGGCACGAACACTGAAGCTTTCTTT; CDR3aa: CAISESLGTNTEAFF
abundance: -; v_gene: TRBV7-9; j_gene: TRBJ2-7; d_gene: TRBD2; CDR3nt: TGTGCCAGCAGGCGATCTAGCGGCACCTACGAGCAGTACTTC; CDR3aa: CASRRSSGTYEQYF
abundance: once; v_gene: TRBV24-1; j_gene: TRBJ1-2; d_gene: -; CDR3nt: TGTGCCACCAGTGATGGGACACCCGGCTCGGGCTACACCTTC; CDR3aa: CATSDGTPGSGYTF
abundance: once; v_gene: TRBV13; j_gene: TRBJ2-3; d_gene: TRBD2; CDR3nt: TGTGCCAGCAGCCCATCCTGGACTAGCGGGGCTGCCCTTAGCACAGATACGCAGTATTTT; CDR3aa: CASSPSWTSGAALSTDTQYF
abundance: -; v_gene: TRBV7-9; j_gene: TRBJ1-1; d_gene: -; CDR3nt: TGTGCCAGCAGCTTATATCAGGGCGTGAACACTGAAGCTTTCTTT; CDR3aa: CASSLYQGVNTEAFF